Below, 29 T cell receptor beta chains from the same sample are listed, as sequenced in a study of T cells in localized non-small cell lung cancer. Some clones are missing from TCRdb's copy, which holds only in-frame ones; the method was immunoSEQ multiplex PCR. The top ten clones hold 11% to 15% of a sample with roughly 3,000 clones, approximately 30% of them seen once. The source was lung tumor tissue, collected before any cancer treatment. These receptors were obtained from a male donor at least 60 years old with stage I lung adenocarcinoma.

The gene calls are TRBV30 and TRBJ1-6; weak D call: TRBD1 (5 bases). Trimming removed 3 bases from V and 9 bases from J, with 18 bases in between. Per the germline V gene, CDR1 is GTSNPN and CDR2 is SVGIG (reference sequence). This CDR3 spans 15 amino acids. The chain's CDR3 is CAWSPTRNGGSPLHF. The DNA of the CDR3 is TGTGCCTGGAGCCCGACTCGTAATGGGGGTTCACCCCTCCACTTT.

This clone was found a few times. The chain links TRBV6-8 to TRBJ1-5, with a weak D call TRBD1 (5 bases). Germline loops: CDR1 MNHGY, CDR2 SAAAGT. The V gene lost 6 bases and the J gene lost 6 bases, with 12 bases spanning the gap. The length of the CDR3 is 13 residues. CDR3 in amino acids: CASSRDLRQPQHF. CDR3 bases: TGTGCCAGCAGCCGGGACCTGCGTCAGCCCCAGCATTTT.

By sample fraction, this clone is medium-sized. This chain connects TRBV11-3 to TRBJ1-2, with D perhaps matching TRBD1 (5 bases). Germline V lookup: CDR1 SGHNT, CDR2 YENEEA. Trimming removed 5 bases at V and 5 bases at J, with 15 bases between. CDR3 length: 14 amino acids. The CDR3 nucleotides read TGTGCCAGCAGCCCCCACGGGGCGGCGTATGGCTACACCTTC. Translating it yields CASSPHGAAYGYTF.

The rearrangement uses TRBV15 and TRBJ1-6, with D perhaps matching TRBD1 (5 bases). CDR3 length: 14 residues. CDR1 is LNHNV and CDR2 is YYDKDF in the germline V gene (reference sequence). With 5 bases removed from V and 10 bases from J, the gap between germline ends came to 15 bases. CDR3 protein: CATSGGLTGSPLHF. CDR3 DNA sequence: TGTGCCACCAGCGGGGGACTTACAGGCTCACCCCTCCACTTT.

This chain joins TRBV19 and TRBJ2-7; 9 bases agree with TRBD1. Germline assignment: CDR1 LNHDA and CDR2 SQIVND (reference sequence). The CDR3 has 15 amino acids. V shed 0 bases and J 6 bases; nucleotides not matched to a gene: 6. The CDR3 here is CASSIDLNRGLEQYF. The DNA for the CDR3 is TGTGCCAGTAGTATAGATCTAAACAGGGGGCTCGAGCAGTACTTC.

This clone was observed a handful of times. The chain employs TRBV9 and TRBJ2-1; D is unclear. The CDR3 extends over 13 amino acids. Germline V CDR1 and CDR2: SGDLS, YYNGEE. V lost 1 base, J lost 8 bases, and 10 bases lay in between. CDR3 residues: CASSVSLFDEQFF. CDR3 sequence (DNA): TGTGCCAGCAGCGTATCGCTATTCGATGAGCAGTTCTTC.

This clone appeared a few times. CDR3 in amino acids: CASQDRGDTEAFF. Here the CDR3 DNA reads TGTGCCAGCCAGGACAGGGGGGACACTGAAGCTTTCTTT. V usage is TRBV10-3 and J usage is TRBJ1-1, with 10 bases identical to TRBD1. This CDR3 spans 13 amino acids. The ends lost 10 bases at V and 3 bases at J; junction bases unmatched: 5. Germline V CDR1 and CDR2: ENHRY, SYGVKD.

The chain links TRBV5-1 to TRBJ1-2; the D gene is possibly TRBD1 (5 bases). CDR1 and CDR2 from the germline V gene are SGHRS and YFSETQ. The CDR3 is made up of 15 amino acids. The V end lost 0 bases, the J end lost 4 bases, and 13 bases lay between the germline ends. DNA of the CDR3: TGCGCCAGCAGCTTGGTCGCAGGGTCGGCCTATGGCTACACCTTC. It codes for CASSLVAGSAYGYTF.

The V gene is TRBV6-8, the J gene TRBJ2-7; D may be TRBD2 (5 bases). The V and J ends lost 2 bases and 2 bases respectively, with 13 bases between them. CDR1 is MNHGY and CDR2 is SAAAGT in the germline V gene. CDR3 length equals 15 residues. The CDR3 protein is CASSYDYQPTYEQYF. The CDR3 DNA reads as TGTGCCAGCAGTTACGACTACCAGCCCACCTACGAGCAGTACTTC.

This clone is judged large. The V and J genes are TRBV19 and TRBJ1-5, with 7 bases aligning to TRBD1. Germline-derived CDR1 and CDR2 are LNHDA and SQIVND (reference sequence). J was trimmed by 2 bases and V by 3 bases; bases with no gene match: 7. The CDR3 loop spans 16 amino acids. CDR3 amino acids: CASSIRGARGNQPQHF. The CDR3 coding sequence is TGTGCCAGTAGTATCAGGGGGGCAAGGGGCAATCAGCCCCAGCATTTT.

This clone was seen more than once but under ten times. CDR3 loop: CASKTGATDTQYF. The CDR3 coding sequence is TGTGCCAGCAAGACAGGGGCGACAGATACGCAGTATTTT. V usage is TRBV9 and J usage is TRBJ2-3; 8 bases line up with TRBD1. This CDR3 contains 13 residues. V lost 6 bases, J lost 3 bases, and 3 bases stayed unmatched. Germline loops: CDR1 SGDLS, CDR2 YYNGEE.

This clone was counted a few times. The V and J genes are TRBV6-8 and TRBJ2-7; 8 bases fit TRBD1. This CDR3 contains 15 residues. Germline V gives CDR1 MNHGY, CDR2 SAAAGT. V gave up 5 bases and J gave up 3 bases; unmatched junction bases: 9. In DNA form, the CDR3 reads TGTGCCAGCAGTGAGCCCCAGGGGGCCATCTACGAGCAGTACTTC. Encoded protein: CASSEPQGAIYEQYF.

DNA for the CDR3: TGTGCCAGCTCACCAAGTCAACTAGGGATCGGGCAGCCCCAGCATTTT. Translating gives CASSPSQLGIGQPQHF. This chain uses TRBV18 with TRBJ1-5; D unresolved. Trimming removed 2 bases at V and 7 bases at J, with 18 bases between. This CDR3 contains 16 residues. Looked up from germline, CDR1 is KGHSH and CDR2 is LQKENI.

This clone was picked up a small number of times. This rearrangement joins TRBV5-1 to TRBJ1-3; D unclear. CDR3 size: 15 residues. CDR1 is SGHRS and CDR2 is YFSETQ in the germline V gene. Trimming left V 1 base short and J 0 bases short, with 8 bases between. The chain's CDR3 is CASSLSGNSGNTIYF. CDR3 sequence (DNA): TGCGCCAGCAGCTTGTCCGGCAACTCTGGAAACACCATATATTTT.

The sample holds a few counts of this clone. The rearrangement joins TRBV6-8 to TRBJ1-2, with a possible D match to TRBD1 (5 bases). From germline, CDR1 is MNHGY and CDR2 SAAAGT. The CDR3 runs to 13 residues. Between the trimmed V and J ends, which lost 10 bases and 4 bases, there was a span of 16 bases. DNA for the CDR3: TGTGCCATCAGCCCCGGGACCTTCTATGGCTACACCTTC. Translating gives CAISPGTFYGYTF.

The chain employs TRBV30 and TRBJ2-2; D is perhaps TRBD2 (6 bases). Germline CDR1 reads GTSNPN; CDR2 reads SVGIG (reference sequence). CDR3 length: 14 amino acids. V lost 3 bases and J 4 bases, leaving 12 bases between the germline ends. This CDR3 is CAWRAGRRTGELFF. In DNA form, the CDR3 reads TGTGCCTGGAGAGCCGGGAGACGCACCGGGGAGCTGTTTTTT. Full variable domain (remainder filled in from reference TRBV30 and TRBJ2-2): SQTIHQWPATLVQPVGSPLSLECTVEGTSNPNLYWYRQAAGRGLQLLFYSVGIGQISSEVPQNLSASRPQDRQFILSSKKLLLSDSGFYLCAWRAGRRTGELFFGEGSRLTVL.

This chain connects TRBV30 to TRBJ1-2, with a weak D call TRBD1 (6 bases). This CDR3 is built from 14 residues. Germline values: CDR1 GTSNPN, CDR2 SVGIG (reference sequence). V lost 2 bases, J lost 8 bases, and 18 bases lay in between. The CDR3 sequence: CAWSPTRDKGGYTF. For the CDR3, the DNA is TGTGCCTGGAGTCCAACCCGGGACAAAGGGGGCTACACCTTC.

This clone appeared a few times. The chain recombines TRBV12-5 with TRBJ2-7; D gene uncertain. Germline values: CDR1 LGHNT, CDR2 FRNRAP. The CDR3 has 12 residues. The CDR3 DNA sequence: TGTGCCAGCTCCTTCTTGGCGGTCAAGCAGTACTTC. Translating it yields CASSFLAVKQYF.

This clone came up a few times. V and J are TRBV12-5 and TRBJ2-2, with TRBD1 as a possible D gene (6 bases). The CDR3 contains 15 residues. Looked up from germline, CDR1 is LGHNT and CDR2 is FRNRAP. CDR3 nucleotides: TGTGCCAGCATCTCCGGGACACCGAACACCGGGGAGCTGTTTTTT. Protein sequence: CASISGTPNTGELFF.

The chain recombines TRBV11-3 with TRBJ1-1; TRBD1 agrees at 7 bases. The CDR3 runs 15 residues. V was pared by 5 bases and J by 4 bases, with 10 bases of the junction left unmatched. Germline V gene data show CDR1 as SGHNT and CDR2 as YENEEA. CDR3 loop: CASSLNRGRGTEAFF. The CDR3 DNA follows: TGTGCCAGCAGCCTAAACAGGGGTCGTGGCACTGAAGCTTTCTTT.

The chain is built from TRBV19 and TRBJ1-1; unclear D gene. CDR3 length: 13 residues. Germline V gene sequence: CDR1 LNHDA, CDR2 SQIVND (reference sequence). V dropped 7 bases and J dropped 3 bases, with 12 bases sitting between them. The CDR3 DNA reads as TGTGCCAGTACTCGCTTGTACGACACTGAAGCTTTCTTT. Its translation: CASTRLYDTEAFF.

The chain carries TRBV5-1 and TRBJ2-3; no reliable D call. V lost 1 base, J lost 1 base, and 7 bases lay in between. CDR3 length equals 14 residues. Per germline, CDR1 SGHRS and CDR2 YFSETQ. CDR3 DNA: TGCGCCAGCAGCTTGAACGGAGGCACAGATACGCAGTATTTT. Its protein is CASSLNGGTDTQYF.

The chain joins TRBV11-3 to TRBJ1-3; D is undetermined. CDR3 length: 16 residues. From germline, CDR1 is SGHNT and CDR2 YENEEA. V was trimmed by 4 bases and J by 0 bases, leaving 13 bases between them. The DNA of the CDR3 is TGTGCCAGCAGCTCCCGGGGTCGGAACTCTGGAAACACCATATATTTT. Translating gives CASSSRGRNSGNTIYF.

The rearrangement uses TRBV5-1 and TRBJ2-5; TRBD1 is a possible D gene (5 bases). Germline V gene lookup returns CDR1 SGHRS and CDR2 YFSETQ. V was cut by 5 bases and J by 5 bases, with 16 bases left in between. The CDR3 has 14 amino acids. This CDR3 is CASRSQGVMETQYF. The CDR3 DNA reads TGCGCCAGCAGGTCCCAAGGGGTAATGGAGACCCAGTACTTC.

This clone is categorized as medium-sized (0.01 to 0.1%). The rearrangement joins TRBV11-3 to TRBJ2-1; D not resolved. CDR3 length: 14 amino acids. V lost 3 bases and J lost 8, with 14 bases in between. Looked up from germline, CDR1 is SGHNT and CDR2 is YENEEA. The CDR3 spells CASSFKVSTYEQFF. The CDR3 nucleotides are TGTGCCAGCAGCTTTAAGGTATCCACCTATGAGCAGTTCTTC.

The V and J genes are TRBV6-8 and TRBJ2-7; no clear D gene. V was clipped by 2 bases and J by 4 bases, with 9 bases between them. The CDR3 totals 13 residues. CDR1 and CDR2 from the germline V gene are MNHGY and SAAAGT. The chain's CDR3 is CASSYDKQYEQYF. The CDR3 DNA reads as TGTGCCAGCAGTTACGACAAGCAGTACGAGCAGTACTTC.

The V and J genes are TRBV29-1 and TRBJ1-2; 7 bases match TRBD1. Germline-derived CDR1 and CDR2 are SQVTM and ANQGSEA. The CDR3 has 13 amino acids. J lost 5 bases, V lost 4 bases, and 7 bases had no gene match. CDR3 in amino acids: CSVGGGGRYGYTF. DNA for the CDR3: TGCAGCGTTGGGGGAGGGGGCCGATATGGCTACACCTTC.

CDR3: CASSNFEVNQETQYF. The DNA for the CDR3 is TGTGCCAGTAGTAACTTCGAGGTGAACCAAGAGACCCAGTACTTC. The chain is built from TRBV19 and TRBJ2-5; no reliable D call. The germline CDR1 and CDR2 sequences are LNHDA and SQIVND (reference sequence). The CDR3 runs 15 residues. Trimming removed 4 bases at V and 0 bases at J, with 12 bases between.

V and J are TRBV6-8 and TRBJ2-2; TRBD1 is a possible D gene (6 bases). The V end was cut by 6 bases, the J end by 1 base, with 9 bases between. CDR1 and CDR2 from the germline V gene are MNHGY and SAAAGT. There are 14 residues in the CDR3. The CDR3 DNA follows: TGTGCCAGCAGGCGACAGGAGAACACCGGGGAGCTGTTTTTT. Its protein is CASRRQENTGELFF.